This T cell receptor (beta chain) appears in the sequencing data of a study of control samples from healthy donors and cancer patients. Some clones are missing from TCRdb's copy, which holds only in-frame ones; the method was immunoSEQ multiplex PCR. The table shows 150,000 to 180,000 clones, with just under 95% occurring only once. The sample holds one count of this clone. Material for sequencing was blood. This TCR was sampled from a man between 35 and 55 years old in good health.

The CDR3, as DNA: TGTGCCAGCAGGCCGGACGGGCTTAGCTCCTATAATTCACCCCTCCACTTT. Its protein is CASRPDGLSSYNSPLHF. This chain uses TRBV7-2 with TRBJ1-6; the D is unclear. Trimming pared 6 bases from V and 0 bases from J, leaving 15 bases between. The CDR3 is 17 amino acids. Per the germline V gene, CDR1 is SGHTA and CDR2 is FQGNSA.